Presented here are 22 T cell receptor beta chains from one specimen sequenced in a study of T cell responses to AZD1222 COVID-19 vaccine. Sequencing was performed with immunoSEQ multiplex PCR; in TCRdb, only in-frame clones are kept and a portion is missing. This sample has just under 95,000 clones, with 70% to 90% found just once. The sample here was peripheral blood, taken on day 0 of AZD1222 vaccination. Receptors were obtained from an adult in good health.

The rearrangement joins TRBV4-3 to TRBJ1-1, with a possible D match to TRBD1 (5 bases). Deletions cut 0 bases from V and 6 bases from J, with 8 bases between. This CDR3 is built from 13 residues. CDR1 and CDR2 (germline): LGHNA, YSLEER. CDR3 amino acids: CASSQDGGAEAFF. CDR3 in DNA: TGCGCCAGCAGCCAAGATGGGGGAGCTGAAGCTTTCTTT.

The rearrangement links TRBV7-2 to TRBJ2-1, with D possibly matching TRBD2 (7 bases). The V gene's germline CDR1 is SGHTA and CDR2 FQGNSA. Trimming shortened V by 0 bases and J by 8 bases, and 11 bases separated the two germline ends. This CDR3 has 14 amino acids. The CDR3 here is CASSLAGGPDEQFF. In DNA, the CDR3 is TGTGCCAGCAGCTTAGCGGGGGGGCCTGATGAGCAGTTCTTC.

The genes are TRBV3-1 (or the pseudogene TRBV3-2) and TRBJ2-2; 7 bases map to TRBD1. The CDR3 sequence is 17 residues long. In germline, CDR1 is LGHDT, CDR2 YNNKEL (reference sequence). V shed 1 base, J shed 7 bases, and the junction held 12 bases outside the gene matches. The CDR3 reads CASSQGLGRGIDGELFF. CDR3 in DNA: TGTGCCAGCAGCCAAGGTCTTGGCAGGGGGATTGACGGGGAGCTGTTTTTT.

The gene calls are TRBV7-5 and TRBJ1-5. TRBV7-5 counts as a pseudogene. The CDR3 is made up of 13 amino acids. CDR3 sequence reads: CARSRDRNQPQHF. CDR3 nucleotides: TGTGCCAGAAGCCGGGACCGAAATCAGCCCCAGCATTTT.

The chain uses TRBV6-5 and TRBJ1-1; D is perhaps TRBD1 (5 bases). Germline CDR1 reads MNHEY; CDR2 reads SVGAGI. The V end lost 0 bases, the J end lost 0 bases, and 11 bases lay between the germline ends. CDR3 length: 16 residues. CDR3 in DNA: TGTGCCAGCAGTTACTCCCCCACAGGCCTGAACACTGAAGCTTTCTTT. Amino acids: CASSYSPTGLNTEAFF.

This clone was recorded only once. This chain connects TRBV7-9 to TRBJ1-1, with no clear D. Trimming removed 3 bases at V and 4 bases at J, with 9 bases between. Germline lookup yields CDR1 SEHNR and CDR2 FQNEAQ (reference sequence). The CDR3 has 13 amino acids. CDR3: CASSFTESTEAFF. Written as DNA, the CDR3 is TGTGCCAGCAGCTTTACAGAGAGCACTGAAGCTTTCTTT.

The V and J genes are TRBV5-1 and TRBJ2-7; D is possibly TRBD1 or TRBD2 (5 bases each). Between the trimmed V and J ends, which lost 3 bases and 3 bases, there was a span of 16 bases. This CDR3 is 15 amino acids long. Germline CDR1 reads SGHRS; CDR2 reads YFSETQ. CDR3 protein: CASSSLRAGFYEQYF. CDR3 sequence (DNA): TGCGCCAGCAGCTCCCTGAGGGCAGGGTTCTACGAGCAGTACTTC.

CDR3 nucleotides: TGTGCCAGCAGCCAGCTAGCGGGGGGGCCAGATACGCAGTATTTT. This translates into CASSQLAGGPDTQYF. The chain combines TRBV3-1 (or the pseudogene TRBV3-2) with TRBJ2-3; TRBD2 matches 12 bases. V lost 3 bases, J lost 4 bases, and 2 bases stayed unmatched. This CDR3 is 15 amino acids long. Germline V gene lookup returns CDR1 LGHDT and CDR2 YNNKEL (reference sequence).

The chain is built from TRBV11-2 and TRBJ1-2, with TRBD1 identical over 8 bases. Germline CDR1 and CDR2: SGHAT and FQNNGV. The V and J ends lost 5 bases and 1 base, in that order; junction bases with no gene match: 3. The CDR3 covers 14 residues. CDR3 sequence (DNA): TGTGCCAGCAGCCGGACAGGGTTTAACTATGGCTACACCTTC. It translates to CASSRTGFNYGYTF.

CDR3 DNA: TGTGCCAGCAGTGAAGTGACTCTAGCTTTCTTT. Translation gives CASSEVTLAFF. This chain links TRBV2 with TRBJ1-1; no reliable D call. The CDR3 runs to 11 residues. CDR1 SNHLY and CDR2 FYNNEI come from the germline V gene. V was clipped by 1 base and J by 10 bases, with 7 bases between them.

This chain joins TRBV19 and TRBJ2-3; 9 bases are shared with TRBD2. This CDR3 spans 16 amino acids. Germline V lookup: CDR1 LNHDA, CDR2 SQIVND (reference sequence). The ends lost 4 bases at V and 2 bases at J; junction bases unmatched: 7. CDR3 sequence reads: CASSSRRGGITDTQYF. For the CDR3, the DNA is TGTGCCAGTAGTAGTCGGCGGGGGGGCATCACAGATACGCAGTATTTT.

This clone has only a few counts. The gene calls are TRBV27 and TRBJ1-2, with D possibly TRBD1 on 6 matching bases. The CDR3 runs to 14 residues. Germline V gene lookup returns CDR1 MNHEY and CDR2 SMNVEV (reference sequence). V lost 0 bases to trimming and J lost 4 bases, with 9 bases between them. CDR3 loop: CASSLSTGTYGYTF. DNA for the CDR3: TGTGCCAGCAGTTTATCTACAGGGACCTATGGCTACACCTTC.

The V and J genes are TRBV29-1 and TRBJ2-5, with 7 bases aligning to TRBD1. The CDR3 contains 15 residues. V dropped 5 bases and J dropped 2; count of bases not matched to a gene: 11. Germline CDR1 is SQVTM and CDR2 is ANQGSEA. Written as DNA, the CDR3 is TGCAGCGTTCAACAGGGGTCGACGGCACAAGAGACCCAGTACTTC. Amino acid sequence: CSVQQGSTAQETQYF.

The chain joins TRBV11-2 to TRBJ1-2, with TRBD1 matching 10 bases. Germline assignment: CDR1 SGHAT and CDR2 FQNNGV. This CDR3 contains 15 residues. J was trimmed by 3 bases and V by 5 bases; bases with no gene match: 6. The CDR3 sequence: CASSPLGTGDYGYTF. The CDR3 nucleotides read TGTGCCAGCAGCCCCCTGGGGACAGGGGACTATGGCTACACCTTC.

This rearrangement joins TRBV6-6 to TRBJ2-6; 9 nucleotides line up with TRBD1. Germline CDR1 is MNHNY and CDR2 is SVGAGI (reference sequence). V lost 5 bases, J lost 2 bases, and 7 bases stayed unmatched. The CDR3 extends over 17 amino acids. CDR3 sequence: CASSPGQGPPGANVLTF. The CDR3 region has the DNA TGTGCCAGCAGTCCGGGACAGGGACCCCCTGGGGCCAACGTCCTGACTTTC.

V is TRBV5-1 and J is TRBJ2-7; D perhaps matches TRBD2 (6 bases). This CDR3 is 11 amino acids long. From germline, CDR1 is SGHRS and CDR2 YFSETQ. V was cut by 6 bases and J by 4 bases, with 8 bases left in between. The CDR3 reads CASTGEYEQYF. CDR3 nucleotides: TGCGCCAGCACGGGGGAATACGAGCAGTACTTC. Full variable domain (missing parts from reference TRBV5-1 and TRBJ2-7): KAGVTQTPRYLIKTRGQQVTLSCSPISGHRSVSWYQQTPGQGLQFLFEYFSETQRNKGNFPGRFSGRQFSNSRSEMNVSTLELGDSALYLCASTGEYEQYFGPGTRLTVT.

The rearrangement links TRBV5-4 to TRBJ1-1; D is ambiguous. The CDR3 loop spans 16 amino acids. V was trimmed by 1 base and J by 0 bases, leaving 13 bases between them. Germline V gene lookup returns CDR1 SGHNT and CDR2 YYREEE (reference sequence). CDR3 coding DNA: TGTGCCAGCAGCTTGCCGACGGTCGGCCTGAACACTGAAGCTTTCTTT. Amino acid sequence: CASSLPTVGLNTEAFF.

This chain links TRBV30 with TRBJ2-7, with D possibly TRBD2 on 6 matching bases. Germline V lookup: CDR1 GTSNPN, CDR2 SVGIG (reference sequence). The CDR3 is made up of 13 amino acids. Trimming pared 5 bases from V and 3 bases from J, leaving 14 bases between. CDR3 sequence reads: CAWGGKVNYEQYF. The CDR3 DNA reads TGTGCCTGGGGGGGGAAGGTAAACTACGAGCAGTACTTC.

This chain connects TRBV29-1 to TRBJ2-7; D may correspond to TRBD1 or TRBD2 (5 bases each). The V end was cut by 6 bases, the J end by 9 bases, with 15 bases between. Per the germline V gene, CDR1 is SQVTM and CDR2 is ANQGSEA. This CDR3 comprises 11 residues. The CDR3 DNA reads TGCAGCGTCGCCGGGGACCCAGGGCAGTACTTC. Residues: CSVAGDPGQYF.

This chain joins TRBV7-3 and TRBJ2-6; D may match TRBD1 or TRBD2 (5 bases each). Trimming pared 3 bases from V and 0 bases from J, leaving 12 bases between. Looked up from germline, CDR1 is SGHTA and CDR2 is FQGTGA. The CDR3 consists of 17 residues. The CDR3 here is CASSLGVGVSGANVLTF. The DNA for the CDR3 is TGTGCCAGCAGCTTGGGAGTGGGGGTCTCTGGGGCCAACGTCCTGACTTTC.

This clone was counted many times. V is TRBV7-2 and J is TRBJ1-6; the match to TRBD1 covers 7 bases. The germline V gene has CDR1 SGHTA and CDR2 FQGNSA. V lost 5 bases, J lost 7 bases, and 8 bases stayed unmatched. This CDR3 is 15 amino acids long. The CDR3 protein is CASSPDRAGNSPLHF. DNA for the CDR3: TGTGCCAGCAGCCCCGACAGGGCGGGCAATTCACCCCTCCACTTT.

The V gene is TRBV5-1, the J gene TRBJ2-5, with 7 bases that match TRBD1. The ends lost 4 bases at V and 0 bases at J; junction bases unmatched: 3. CDR1 SGHRS and CDR2 YFSETQ come from the germline V gene. The CDR3 runs 14 residues. CDR3 nucleotide sequence: TGCGCCAGCAGCACGACAGGGAACCAAGAGACCCAGTACTTC. Protein sequence: CASSTTGNQETQYF.